Detailed here is one TCR beta chain. Germline assignment: CDR1 MGHRA and CDR2 YSYEKL. There are 17 residues in the CDR3. J was trimmed by 7 bases and V by 6 bases; bases with no gene match: 17. This specimen comes from a study of blood T cells in healthy people across ages. With a J-beta primer mix and a sample-barcoded 5' primer, a second PCR ran 7 to 11 cycles. One entry per CDR3 protein results from TCRdb running MiXCR on the 5' RACE reads. This sample carries roughly 800,000 distinct CDR3 sequences, 20% to 25% of them seen once, and the ten largest clones take more than 8%. This same sample was also part of a study on T cells of mothers and their children. That source notes: Every mother produced more than 8 million TCR beta CDR3 reads, whereas every child provided 2.5 million to 3.5 million.

V and J are TRBV4-1 and TRBJ1-4; 7 bases are shared with TRBD1. This TCR derives from a boy younger than 18 in good health. Sequencing was performed on blood. CDR3 in amino acids: CASRKDPQQGRGEKLFF. DNA of the CDR3: TGCGCCAGCAGGAAAGATCCCCAACAGGGGAGGGGTGAAAAACTGTTTTTT.